Listed here are 9 T cell receptor beta chains from one sample, sequenced in a study of blood T cells in healthy people across ages (dated by TCRdb to 2014 to 2015). Library creation used 5' RACE. Sequencing took place on an Illumina HiSeq 2500. A second PCR of roughly 7 to 11 cycles was performed with a sample-barcoded 5' primer and a J-beta primer mix. Through fastp at Q25 and MiXCR, TCRdb rebuilt clones from the public reads, retaining in-frame beta chains. CDR3 protein duplicates are merged, each entry listing the most common genes and DNA. The sample includes about 620,000 distinct CDR3 sequences, with approximately 52% observed a single time. The ten biggest clones cover about 14% of the sample. The sequenced material came from blood. Every receptor here comes from an elderly woman in good health.

The rearrangement uses TRBV9 and TRBJ2-1; 14 bases align to TRBD2. The germline V gene has CDR1 SGDLS and CDR2 YYNGEE. This CDR3 has 16 amino acids. V shed 3 bases, J shed 4 bases, and the junction held 3 bases outside the gene matches. CDR3 bases: TGTGCCAGCAGCGCCGGGACTAGCGGGAGTTACAATGAGCAGTTCTTC. Its protein product is CASSAGTSGSYNEQFF.

V usage is TRBV2 and J usage is TRBJ1-2; 7 bases align to TRBD1. The V gene's germline CDR1 is SNHLY and CDR2 FYNNEI. The CDR3 length is 14 residues. The V segment lost 10 bases and the J segment 2 bases; nucleotides outside the gene matches: 10. The CDR3 bases are TGTGCCAAAACACACCAGACAGGGAACTATGGCTACACCTTC. This codes for CAKTHQTGNYGYTF.

This chain connects TRBV11-2 to TRBJ2-5; D possibly corresponds to TRBD2 (5 bases). The CDR3 covers 16 residues. The V gene lost 5 bases and the J gene lost 0 bases, with 16 bases spanning the gap. The germline V gene has CDR1 SGHAT and CDR2 FQNNGV. CDR3 residues: CASSRFGGQYQETQYF. The CDR3, as DNA: TGTGCCAGCAGCCGTTTTGGCGGGCAGTACCAAGAGACCCAGTACTTC. The variable domain in full, completed from reference TRBV11-2 and TRBJ2-5, reads EAGVAQSPRYKIIEKRQSVAFWCNPISGHATLYWYQQILGQGPKLLIQFQNNGVVDDSQLPKDRFSAERLKGVDSTLKIQPAKLEDSAVYLCASSRFGGQYQETQYFGPGTRLLVL.

There are many counts of this clonotype. The junction does not match germline at one end; this may be a read error. CDR3 in amino acids: CASNQDRTGRVSTEQFF. The DNA of the CDR3 is TGTGCCAGCAACCAAGATCGGACAGGGAGGGTGTCCACTGAGCAGTTCTTC. The gene calls are TRBV3-1 and TRBJ2-1, with D maybe TRBD1 (8 bases). The germline CDR1 and CDR2 sequences are LGHDT and YNNKEL (reference sequence). CDR3 length equals 17 residues.

This clonotype came up many times. V and J are TRBV29-1 and TRBJ2-1; a possible D gene is TRBD1 (5 bases). The CDR3 length is 17 residues. Germline CDR1 SQVTM, CDR2 ANQGSEA. The V end was cut by 2 bases, the J end by 4 bases, with 21 bases between. The CDR3 region has the DNA TGCAGCGTTGAACTTCTAGGTGGGGCGACGGGTTACAATGAGCAGTTCTTC. This encodes CSVELLGGATGYNEQFF.

The chain employs TRBV5-1 and TRBJ2-2, with TRBD1 as a possible D gene (6 bases). In germline, CDR1 is SGHRS, CDR2 YFSETQ. Between the trimmed V and J ends, which lost 6 bases and 7 bases, there was a span of 22 bases. The CDR3 contains 16 residues. The CDR3 reads CASTRGDTGVIGELFF. DNA for the CDR3: TGCGCCAGCACAAGAGGGGACACCGGGGTCATCGGGGAGCTGTTTTTT.

This clonotype was seen only a few times. The chain has TRBV5-1 and TRBJ2-3; TRBD2 might be the D (5 bases). CDR1 SGHRS and CDR2 YFSETQ come from the germline V gene. V was clipped by 3 bases and J by 3 bases, with 20 bases between them. The length of the CDR3 is 17 residues. The CDR3 here is CASSSEPTGSGTDTQYF. CDR3 in DNA: TGCGCCAGCAGCTCGGAACCTACGGGATCCGGTACAGATACGCAGTATTTT.

The chain joins TRBV25-1 to TRBJ1-5, with TRBD1 as a possible D gene (5 bases). The germline V gene encodes CDR1 MGHDK and CDR2 SYGVNS. Trimming shortened V by 1 base and J by 4 bases, and 8 bases separated the two germline ends. This CDR3 has 14 residues. CDR3 protein: CASSESGLNQPQHF. In nucleotides, the CDR3 is TGTGCCAGCAGTGAATCAGGGTTGAATCAGCCCCAGCATTTT.

This clonotype showed up many times. The V call is TRBV3-1, the J call TRBJ1-2; D unresolved. Trimming took off 1 base at V and 8 bases at J, with 8 bases between the two ends. From germline, CDR1 is LGHDT and CDR2 YNNKEL (reference sequence). The length of the CDR3 is 12 residues. Written as DNA, the CDR3 is TGTGCCAGCAGCCAAGCGGCAGGCGGCTACACCTTC. The encoded protein is CASSQAAGGYTF.